This paragraph reports one T cell receptor (beta chain). With 60 Vbeta and 13 Jbeta primers, the PCR was carried out. The repertoire was sequenced with immunoSEQ multiplex PCR; TCRdb's copy has only in-frame clones and lacks some. The table has around 140,000 clones, about three quarters seen once. The data stem from a study of cytomegalovirus exposure and HLA in healthy donors. This CDR3 spans 13 amino acids. Trimming removed 6 bases at V and 1 base at J, with 10 bases between. Per germline, CDR1 MNHEY and CDR2 SVGAGI. This sequence was found in a woman between 18 and 29 years old in good health and CMV-seronegative. The rearrangement links TRBV6-5 to TRBJ2-7; a possible D gene is TRBD1 (6 bases). The sample taken for sequencing was PBMCs. For the CDR3, the DNA is TGTGCCAGCAGCTACAGGGAGTCCTACGAGCAGTACTTC. Translating it yields CASSYRESYEQYF.